Following are 8 T cell receptor beta chains from one sample sequenced in a study of blood T cell repertoires in COVID-19. Generated by immunoSEQ multiplex PCR, the TCRdb table keeps only in-frame clones and is missing some. The sample consists of tens of thousands of clones, 88% of them appearing once. Sequencing was done on a sample of peripheral blood. The receptors here all came from a human donor in a cohort sampled during active COVID-19.

The rearrangement links TRBV21-1 to TRBJ1-2. TRBV21-1 is noted as a pseudogene. The CDR3 has 15 amino acids. CDR3 sequence reads: CASSKVAGGDYGYTF. The CDR3 bases are TGTGCCAGCAGCAAAGTTGCAGGCGGGGACTATGGCTACACCTTC.

V is TRBV10-3 and J is TRBJ1-2; 8 nucleotides align to TRBD1. The CDR3 is made up of 15 amino acids. V gave up 2 bases and J gave up 4 bases; unmatched junction bases: 6. Germline V gene lookup returns CDR1 ENHRY and CDR2 SYGVKD. CDR3 in amino acids: CAISEPGQGLYGYTF. CDR3 sequence (DNA): TGTGCCATCAGTGAGCCCGGACAGGGACTCTATGGCTACACCTTC.

The chain joins TRBV4-2 to TRBJ2-5; D unclear. The CDR3 has 14 amino acids. CDR1 is LGHNA and CDR2 is YNFKEQ in the germline V gene. Trimming stripped 4 bases from V and 4 bases from J, with 13 bases between. The CDR3 reads CASSPSGGGETQYF. The CDR3 bases are TGTGCCAGCAGCCCCTCGGGTGGCGGAGAGACCCAGTACTTC.

V gene TRBV6-5 combines with J gene TRBJ1-5; tentatively, D is TRBD1 (6 bases). This CDR3 has 15 residues. The V gene lost 5 bases and the J gene lost 6 bases, with 17 bases spanning the gap. The germline V gene encodes CDR1 MNHEY and CDR2 SVGAGI. For the CDR3, the DNA is TGTGCCAGCAGTCCAGGGGCAGGGCCGAGTCAGCCCCAGCATTTT. Translated: CASSPGAGPSQPQHF.

The chain carries TRBV25-1 and TRBJ1-1, with D possibly matching TRBD1 (5 bases). The CDR3 length is 14 residues. CDR1 is MGHDK, CDR2 SYGVNS, per germline. Trimming pared 6 bases from V and 5 bases from J, leaving 16 bases between. The CDR3 spells CASRLGREGTEAFF. Written as DNA, the CDR3 is TGTGCCAGCAGACTGGGCAGGGAAGGAACTGAAGCTTTCTTT.

The chain has TRBV6-4 and TRBJ1-2; no clear D. Trimming stripped 4 bases from V and 5 bases from J, with 23 bases between. Germline loops: CDR1 MRHNA, CDR2 SNTAGT. The CDR3 sequence is 17 residues long. CDR3 sequence reads: CASSVLPGGLLRYGYTF. As DNA, the CDR3 is TGTGCCAGCAGTGTCCTCCCCGGTGGGCTCCTAAGGTATGGCTACACCTTC.

This chain joins TRBV6-5 and TRBJ1-2; D is uncertain. V was pared by 0 bases and J by 3 bases, with 11 bases between. CDR1 is MNHEY and CDR2 is SVGAGI in the germline V gene. This CDR3 spans 15 amino acids. CDR3 sequence reads: CASSYSTTLDYGYTF. The CDR3 DNA follows: TGTGCCAGCAGTTACTCGACCACTCTAGACTATGGCTACACCTTC.

The rearrangement uses TRBV4-2 and TRBJ1-2; the D is unclear. The CDR3 sequence is 13 residues long. The V end was cut by 1 base, the J end by 7 bases, with 10 bases between. CDR1 is LGHNA and CDR2 is YNFKEQ in the germline V gene. The CDR3 region has the DNA TGTGCCAGCAGCCAAGTTGAGCGGGGTGGCTACACCTTC. This translates into CASSQVERGGYTF.